Included here is one TCR beta chain sequence, with context. As yet, its antigen is unknown. CDR3 size: 14 residues. Looked up from germline, CDR1 is SGHKS and CDR2 is YYEKEE (reference sequence). V lost 4 bases to trimming and J lost 1 base; unmatched junction nucleotides: 5. This entry belongs to a study of radiotherapy plus CTLA-4 blockade in lung cancer. Findings and caveats of the study: In blood, early T cell clone dynamics reportedly predicted response best, together with interferon-beta. TCR clones originating in tumors grew in number in blood after radiotherapy plus ipilimumab.

Chemo-refractory metastatic non-small-cell lung cancer patients were treated with focal radiation plus CTLA-4 blockade with ipilimumab. Profiling relied on immunoSEQ multiplex PCR, and the TCRdb table lists in-frame clones only, not all of them. This sample has approximately 99,000 clones, with roughly 88% found just once. The gene calls are TRBV5-5 and TRBJ2-7; 7 bases are a match to TRBD1. The material was peripheral blood, obtained from a patient treated with radiotherapy plus ipilimumab. The clonotype was recovered from a human donor with non-small cell lung cancer that progressed on radiotherapy plus ipilimumab. In nucleotides, the CDR3 is TGTGCCAGCAGCCAAACGACAGGGTCCTACGAGCAGTACTTC. Translation: CASSQTTGSYEQYF.